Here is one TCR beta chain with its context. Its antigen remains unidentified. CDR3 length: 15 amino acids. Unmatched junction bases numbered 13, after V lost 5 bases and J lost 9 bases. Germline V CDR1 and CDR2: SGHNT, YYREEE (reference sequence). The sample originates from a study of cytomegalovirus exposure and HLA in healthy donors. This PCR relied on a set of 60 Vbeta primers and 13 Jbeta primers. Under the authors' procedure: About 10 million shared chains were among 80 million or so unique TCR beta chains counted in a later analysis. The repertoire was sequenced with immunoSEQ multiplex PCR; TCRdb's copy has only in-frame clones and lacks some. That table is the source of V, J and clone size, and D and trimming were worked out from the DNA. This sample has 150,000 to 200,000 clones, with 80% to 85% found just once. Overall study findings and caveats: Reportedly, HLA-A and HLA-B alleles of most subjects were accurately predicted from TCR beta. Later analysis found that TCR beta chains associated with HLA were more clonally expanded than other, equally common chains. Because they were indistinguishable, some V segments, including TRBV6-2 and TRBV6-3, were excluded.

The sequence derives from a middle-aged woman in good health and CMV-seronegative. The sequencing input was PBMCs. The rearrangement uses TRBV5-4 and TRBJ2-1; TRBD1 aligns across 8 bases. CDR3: CASRPWTGMGGEQFF. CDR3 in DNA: TGTGCCAGCAGACCTTGGACAGGGATGGGCGGTGAGCAGTTCTTC.